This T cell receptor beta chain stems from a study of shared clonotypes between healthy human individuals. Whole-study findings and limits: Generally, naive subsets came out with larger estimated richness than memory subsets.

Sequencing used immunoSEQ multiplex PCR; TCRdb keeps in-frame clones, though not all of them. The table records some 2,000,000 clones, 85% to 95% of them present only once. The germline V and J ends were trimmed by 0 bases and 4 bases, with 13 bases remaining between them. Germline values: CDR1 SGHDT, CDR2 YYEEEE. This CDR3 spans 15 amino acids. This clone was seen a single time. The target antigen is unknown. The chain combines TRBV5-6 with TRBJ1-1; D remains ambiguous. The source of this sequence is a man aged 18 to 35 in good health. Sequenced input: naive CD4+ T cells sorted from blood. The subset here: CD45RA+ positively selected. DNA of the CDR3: TGTGCCAGCAGCTTGGCCGGGGAGGGTACCACTGAAGCTTTCTTT. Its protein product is CASSLAGEGTTEAFF.